Each of the 8 T cell receptor beta chains below was sequenced from the same sample in a study of CD8+ T cells in alopecia areata. Sequencing used cDNA as its template, made by extracting RNA and reverse transcribing it. Method: immunoSEQ multiplex PCR; TCRdb's copy keeps in-frame clones and lacks some. The table shows roughly 250,000 clones, with roughly two thirds occurring only once. The sequenced sample was CD4+ T cells sorted from blood, obtained at week 0. These receptors were collected from a human donor with alopecia areata.

The chain has TRBV6-5 and TRBJ2-7, with 9 bases identical to TRBD1. After removal of 6 bases from V and 1 base from J, the junction contained 4 bases not matched to a gene. Germline loops: CDR1 MNHEY, CDR2 SVGAGI. CDR3 length: 14 residues. As DNA, the CDR3 is TGTGCCAGCAGCCCCGGGACAGGGTCCTACGAGCAGTACTTC. Translation: CASSPGTGSYEQYF.

This rearrangement joins TRBV30 to TRBJ1-1; TRBD1 might be the D (5 bases). V was shortened by 3 bases and J by 5 bases, with 22 bases between the two germline ends. This CDR3 comprises 16 residues. CDR1 and CDR2 (germline): GTSNPN, SVGIG (reference sequence). Here the CDR3 reads CAWSRAGSSEGTEAFF. CDR3 nucleotide sequence: TGTGCCTGGAGCAGGGCAGGGTCCTCTGAAGGGACTGAAGCTTTCTTT.

The CDR3 nucleotides read TGTGCCTGGAGTGTACTAGGAGTGAACTATGGCTACACCTTC. It is translated as CAWSVLGVNYGYTF. This chain links TRBV30 with TRBJ1-2, with D unclear. This CDR3 is built from 14 residues. CDR1 and CDR2 from the germline V gene are GTSNPN and SVGIG (reference sequence). Trimming took 0 bases from V and 2 from J, leaving 10 bases between them.

This chain uses TRBV29-1 with TRBJ2-5; either TRBD1 or TRBD2 may supply D (6 bases each). Germline V gene data show CDR1 as SQVTM and CDR2 as ANQGSEA. V lost 7 bases, J lost 4 bases, and 13 bases lay in between. The CDR3 length is 12 residues. CDR3 sequence reads: CSAFRGGETQYF. DNA for the CDR3: TGCAGCGCCTTCAGGGGAGGAGAGACCCAGTACTTC.

The chain recombines TRBV6-5 with TRBJ1-2; D not resolved. The V gene lost 11 bases and the J gene lost 2 bases, with 9 bases spanning the gap. Germline lookup yields CDR1 MNHEY and CDR2 SVGAGI. The CDR3 contains 11 residues. The CDR3, as DNA: TGTGCCGCCCGCCGAAACTATGGCTACACCTTC. Protein sequence: CAARRNYGYTF.

This clone was found a few times. The rearrangement joins TRBV29-1 to TRBJ1-4; D gene unclear. V was clipped by 6 bases and J by 7 bases, with 15 bases between them. CDR1 is SQVTM and CDR2 is ANQGSEA in the germline V gene. This CDR3 contains 13 residues. Written as DNA, the CDR3 is TGCAGCGTGTCGTGGTCCTTGGGTGAAAAACTGTTTTTT. Translating gives CSVSWSLGEKLFF.

This chain uses TRBV30 with TRBJ1-5; D possibly corresponds to TRBD1 (6 bases). This CDR3 contains 16 residues. Trimming shortened V by 0 bases and J by 3 bases, and 15 bases separated the two germline ends. Looked up from germline, CDR1 is GTSNPN and CDR2 is SVGIG (reference sequence). The CDR3 bases are TGTGCCTGGAGTGTATCCGGGGGGCGAGTCAATCAGCCCCAGCATTTT. This gives the protein CAWSVSGGRVNQPQHF. Full variable domain (outside the CDR3, taken from reference TRBV30 and TRBJ1-5): SQTIHQWPATLVQPVGSPLSLECTVEGTSNPNLYWYRQAAGRGLQLLFYSVGIGQISSEVPQNLSASRPQDRQFILSSKKLLLSDSGFYLCAWSVSGGRVNQPQHFGDGTRLSIL.

The chain is built from TRBV30 and TRBJ2-5; D gene unclear. Germline V gives CDR1 GTSNPN, CDR2 SVGIG (reference sequence). The V gene lost 2 bases and the J gene lost 5 bases, with 9 bases spanning the gap. CDR3 size: 12 residues. CDR3 protein: CAWSPASETQYF. Written as DNA, the CDR3 is TGTGCCTGGAGTCCAGCTTCGGAGACCCAGTACTTC.